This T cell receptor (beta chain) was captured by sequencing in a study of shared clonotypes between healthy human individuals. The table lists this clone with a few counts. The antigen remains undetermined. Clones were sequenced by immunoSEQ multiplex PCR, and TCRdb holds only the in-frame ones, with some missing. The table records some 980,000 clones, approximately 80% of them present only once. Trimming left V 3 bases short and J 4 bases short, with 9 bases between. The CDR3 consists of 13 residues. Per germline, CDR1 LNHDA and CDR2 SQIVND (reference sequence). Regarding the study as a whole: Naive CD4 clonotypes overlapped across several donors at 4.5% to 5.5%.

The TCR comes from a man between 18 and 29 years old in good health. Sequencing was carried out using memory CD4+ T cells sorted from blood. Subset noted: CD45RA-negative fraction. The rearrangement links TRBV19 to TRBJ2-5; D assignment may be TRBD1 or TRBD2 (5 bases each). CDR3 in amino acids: CASSIPGAETQYF. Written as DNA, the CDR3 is TGTGCCAGTAGTATTCCCGGGGCAGAGACCCAGTACTTC.